Following are 11 T cell receptor beta chains from one sample sequenced in a study of cytomegalovirus exposure and HLA in healthy donors (dated by TCRdb to the late 2010s). Library preparation employed the immunoSEQ multiplex PCR assay. The multiplex PCR relied on a mix of 60 forward primers for TCR Vbeta segments and 13 reverse primers for TCR Jbeta segments. Imported from immuneACCESS, the table was reduced by TCRdb to in-frame sequences with V and J called. These copies leave out some clones; in studies compared against another copy, an unresolved V gene accounts for under half, and the cause of the remainder is not known. This sample lists around 210,000 clones; approximately 85% were detected once. The ten biggest clones cover roughly 0.26% of the sample. The sample was PBMCs. These receptors originate from a girl aged 2 to 10 in good health and CMV-seronegative.

The rearrangement uses TRBV7-2 and TRBJ1-1; 7 bases are shared with TRBD1. The CDR3 has 14 residues. V shed 5 bases and J 6 bases; nucleotides not matched to a gene: 9. Germline values: CDR1 SGHTA, CDR2 FQGNSA. DNA of the CDR3: TGTGCCAGCAGCCCAGTGGGACAGATCGCTGAAGCTTTCTTT. This sequence encodes CASSPVGQIAEAFF.

The CDR3 region has the DNA TGTGCCAGCAGCTTAATTGTTGGTTCGGACAGGGGTCGGGATGCTTTCTTT. It codes for CASSLIVGSDRGRDAFF. The chain combines TRBV7-8 with TRBJ1-1; 9 positions agree with TRBD1. V dropped 2 bases and J dropped 11; count of bases not matched to a gene: 18. Looked up from germline, CDR1 is SGHVS and CDR2 is FQNEAQ. CDR3 length: 17 residues. The full variable domain, rest sourced from reference TRBV7-8 and TRBJ1-1, is GAGVSQSPRYKVAKRGQDVALRCDPISGHVSLFWYQQALGQGPEFLTYFQNEAQLDKSGLPSDRFFAERPEGSVSTLKIQRTQQEDSAVYLCASSLIVGSDRGRDAFFGQGTRLTVV.

Only one count was recorded for this clone. The chain joins TRBV19 to TRBJ1-3; TRBD1 agrees at 9 bases. The junction had 4 bases not matched to a gene; V was cut back by 8 bases and J by 2 bases. The CDR3 is 14 amino acids. Germline-derived CDR1 and CDR2 are LNHDA and SQIVND (reference sequence). The CDR3 sequence: CASGRQGAGNTIYF. CDR3 nucleotide sequence: TGTGCCAGTGGACGACAGGGGGCTGGAAACACCATATATTTT.

This chain uses TRBV19 with TRBJ1-5, with TRBD1 matching 7 bases. CDR3 size: 14 residues. The V and J ends lost 1 base and 7 bases, in that order; junction bases with no gene match: 4. The germline V gene encodes CDR1 LNHDA and CDR2 SQIVND (reference sequence). CDR3 residues: CASSIGNRGQPQHF. The CDR3 DNA is TGTGCCAGTAGTATAGGGAACAGGGGACAGCCCCAGCATTTT.

The genes are TRBV6-1 and TRBJ2-7; 13 nucleotides agree with TRBD2. This CDR3 contains 15 residues. J was trimmed by 3 bases and V by 3 bases; bases with no gene match: 2. CDR1 and CDR2 (germline): MNHNS, SASEGT. DNA for the CDR3: TGTGCCAGCAGTGAGGGGACTAGCGGGATCTACGAGCAGTACTTC. This codes for CASSEGTSGIYEQYF.

This chain connects TRBV30 to TRBJ1-6; D is perhaps TRBD1 (5 bases). Looked up from germline, CDR1 is GTSNPN and CDR2 is SVGIG (reference sequence). V lost 2 bases to trimming and J lost 7 bases, with 9 bases between them. The CDR3 covers 13 residues. The CDR3 region is CAWSPGQNSPLHF. CDR3 in DNA: TGTGCCTGGAGTCCAGGGCAGAATTCACCCCTCCACTTT.

J is TRBJ2-5 and V is TRBV7-3; no firm D call. Trimming took 3 bases from V and 4 from J, leaving 9 bases between them. Germline values: CDR1 SGHTA, CDR2 FQGTGA. The CDR3 runs to 13 residues. DNA of the CDR3: TGTGCCAGCAGCTTTCGGCCAGGAGAGACCCAGTACTTC. Translating gives CASSFRPGETQYF.

This chain links TRBV29-1 with TRBJ2-5; D uncertain. Germline values: CDR1 SQVTM, CDR2 ANQGSEA. The CDR3 runs to 13 residues. With 1 base removed from V and 1 base from J, the gap between germline ends came to 7 bases. The CDR3, as DNA: TGCAGCGTTGAAGCAGGCACCCAAGAGACCCAGTACTTC. It specifies CSVEAGTQETQYF.

The V call is TRBV18, the J call TRBJ2-3; the D is unclear. The CDR3 contains 14 residues. The V end was cut by 3 bases, the J end by 0 bases, with 7 bases between. Germline V gives CDR1 KGHSH, CDR2 LQKENI. The CDR3 DNA sequence: TGTGCCAGCTCACCCTACGCTAGCACAGATACGCAGTATTTT. This encodes CASSPYASTDTQYF.

J is TRBJ2-3 and V is TRBV5-1; 14 positions match TRBD2. Trimming cost V 10 bases and J 5 bases; bases outside gene matches: 9. The V gene's germline CDR1 is SGHRS and CDR2 YFSETQ. This CDR3 has 15 amino acids. The CDR3 coding sequence is TGCGCCTCAGGCGCGACTAGCGGGGGGGAAGATACGCAGTATTTT. Encoded protein: CASGATSGGEDTQYF.

The chain uses TRBV30 and TRBJ1-1; the match to TRBD1 covers 8 bases. The V and J ends lost 3 bases and 8 bases, in that order; junction bases with no gene match: 2. This CDR3 comprises 11 residues. CDR1 and CDR2 from the germline V gene are GTSNPN and SVGIG (reference sequence). The DNA for the CDR3 is TGTGCCTGGAGAAGGGACAGGGAAGCTTTCTTT. Translated: CAWRRDREAFF. Drawing the rest from reference TRBV30 and TRBJ1-1, the complete variable domain is SQTIHQWPATLVQPVGSPLSLECTVEGTSNPNLYWYRQAAGRGLQLLFYSVGIGQISSEVPQNLSASRPQDRQFILSSKKLLLSDSGFYLCAWRRDREAFFGQGTRLTVV.